This TCR beta chain was captured in a study of CD8 T cells in ankylosing spondylitis. Study observations and caveats: Seemingly characteristic of ankylosing spondylitis blood was a TCR beta motif consisting of about 8 highly homologous variants.

This CDR3 contains 12 residues. Germline V gene data show CDR1 as SGHRS and CDR2 as YFSETQ. The V end was cut by 7 bases, the J end by 7 bases, with 15 bases between. This clonotype was recorded at least ten times. The antigen remains undetermined. For TCR beta, libraries came from quantitative 5'-RACE with molecular barcodes. MiXCR, run by TCRdb on the 5' RACE reads, gives a single entry per CDR3 protein. Among some 220,000 distinct CDR3 sequences listed, 5.5% to 7.5% were seen once. What was sequenced was blood, either unsorted or a sorted T cell fraction (not recorded which). The chain uses TRBV5-1 and TRBJ2-7, with D possibly being TRBD1 (6 bases). This receptor was taken from a male donor with ankylosing spondylitis. CDR3 residues: CASGWDTLEQYF. Written as DNA, the CDR3 is TGCGCCAGCGGATGGGACACTTTAGAGCAGTACTTC.